The entry below gives a single T cell receptor beta chain sequence along with its context. Its cognate antigen is unknown. The record originates from a study of CD8+CD57+ T cells in acquired aplastic anemia. Study-wide points: It was found that approximately 29 CD8+ CDR3 sequences were shared between patients and controls.

Genomic DNA constituted the template upon which TCR beta VDJ and CDR3 profiling was performed. TCRdb redid the calling of the reads with MiXCR, one entry per CDR3 protein. The sample records roughly 130,000 distinct CDR3 sequences, 48% being singletons. With V trimmed by 1 base and J by 0 bases, 5 bases remained unmatched. From germline, CDR1 is SGHVS and CDR2 FQNEAQ. This CDR3 comprises 16 residues. The sequencing sample was made of sorted CD4+, CD8+, or CD8+CD57+ T cells (not recorded which) from PBMCs. This chain connects TRBV7-8 to TRBJ2-5, with 7 bases that match TRBD1. This clonotype was sampled from a human donor in good health, serving as a control. The DNA for the CDR3 is TGTGCCAGCAGCTTAGAGGGGGCCGTGTACCAAGAGACCCAGTACTTC. As protein: CASSLEGAVYQETQYF.